A selection of T cell receptor beta chains follows, all from one sample in a study of T cells in localized non-small cell lung cancer. Sequencing was performed with immunoSEQ multiplex PCR; in TCRdb, only in-frame clones are kept and a portion is missing. Of 100,000 to 150,000 clones listed, around 92% are singletons. The sample here was peripheral blood, taken before any cancer treatment. These TCRs come from a female donor of 60 years or more with stage I lung adenocarcinoma. The CDR3 runs from the conserved cysteine through the conserved F or W. Fields, in order: CDR3 DNA, CDR3 protein, J gene, D gene, clone size, V gene. D genes are given only for firm matches. Where a row states a size, it is once, few, many or the class of an expanded clone; other rows omit it.

CDR3 DNA: TGCGCCAGCAGTTTTCCAGGCCTTCAGAACAATGAGCAGTTCTTC; CDR3 protein: CASSFPGLQNNEQFF; J gene: TRBJ2-1; D gene: .; clone size: .; V gene: TRBV10-2
CDR3 DNA: TGTGCCAGCAGCCCGACAGGGTTAGGCACAGATACGCAGTATTTT; CDR3 protein: CASSPTGLGTDTQYF; J gene: TRBJ2-3; D gene: TRBD1; clone size: .; V gene: TRBV6-1
CDR3 DNA: TGTGCCAGCAGTGAAGGGACAGGGCACACAGATACGCAGTATTTT; CDR3 protein: CASSEGTGHTDTQYF; J gene: TRBJ2-3; D gene: TRBD1; clone size: .; V gene: TRBV6-4
CDR3 DNA: TGCGCCAGCAGCCGCGGACAGGGGGCTGGAGGTAATTCACCCCTCCACTTT; CDR3 protein: CASSRGQGAGGNSPLHF; J gene: TRBJ1-6; D gene: TRBD1; clone size: .; V gene: TRBV5-1
CDR3 DNA: TGTGCCGGCCAGGGTGTAGCGGGAGCGGGCGGGGAGCTGTTTTTT; CDR3 protein: CAGQGVAGAGGELFF; J gene: TRBJ2-2; D gene: TRBD2; clone size: .; V gene: TRBV2
CDR3 DNA: TGTGCCAGCAGCTTAGCTTCGGAAACCGGGGAGCTGTTTTTT; CDR3 protein: CASSLASETGELFF; J gene: TRBJ2-2; D gene: .; clone size: few; V gene: TRBV11-3
CDR3 DNA: TGTGCCACCCGACAGGCAGAGACCCAGTACTTC; CDR3 protein: CATRQAETQYF; J gene: TRBJ2-5; D gene: .; clone size: .; V gene: TRBV7-6
CDR3 DNA: TGCAGCGTTGGCCAGGGGGAGACCCAGTACTTC; CDR3 protein: CSVGQGETQYF; J gene: TRBJ2-5; D gene: .; clone size: .; V gene: TRBV29-1
CDR3 DNA: TGTGCCATCAGTGCTAGCGGGCATTGGGGGGAGACCCAGTACTTC; CDR3 protein: CAISASGHWGETQYF; J gene: TRBJ2-5; D gene: TRBD2; clone size: .; V gene: TRBV10-3
CDR3 DNA: TGTGCCAGCAGCGCCTACGAGCAGTACTTC; CDR3 protein: CASSAYEQYF; J gene: TRBJ2-7; D gene: .; clone size: .; V gene: TRBV11-3
CDR3 DNA: TGTGCCACCAGCCGTGACAGGGGATTTGAGCAGTTCTTC; CDR3 protein: CATSRDRGFEQFF; J gene: TRBJ2-1; D gene: TRBD1; clone size: .; V gene: TRBV15
CDR3 DNA: TGTGCCAGCAGCAGGGGGTTTCAGGAAGCTTTCTTT; CDR3 protein: CASSRGFQEAFF; J gene: TRBJ1-1; D gene: TRBD1; clone size: once; V gene: TRBV6-1
CDR3 DNA: TGTGCCAGCAGCCGGGCCCAGGGGGCCCGTTATAGCAATCAGCCCCAGCATTTT; CDR3 protein: CASSRAQGARYSNQPQHF; J gene: TRBJ1-5; D gene: TRBD1; clone size: .; V gene: TRBV27
CDR3 DNA: TGTGCCATCAGTCCTCGACAGGGATCTAGCTCCTACGAGCAGTACTTC; CDR3 protein: CAISPRQGSSSYEQYF; J gene: TRBJ2-7; D gene: TRBD1; clone size: .; V gene: TRBV10-3
CDR3 DNA: TGTGCCAGTAGTAGTGGGACAACCTTCAAGGAGCAGTACTTC; CDR3 protein: CASSSGTTFKEQYF; J gene: TRBJ2-7; D gene: .; clone size: .; V gene: TRBV19
CDR3 DNA: TGTGCCAGCAGTTACCTCCGGTCCTACGAGCAATACTTC; CDR3 protein: CASSYLRSYEQYF; J gene: TRBJ2-7; D gene: .; clone size: .; V gene: TRBV6-5
CDR3 DNA: TGTGCCAGCAGTTTTACGGGACTAGCGGGTCGCAATGAGCAGTTCTTC; CDR3 protein: CASSFTGLAGRNEQFF; J gene: TRBJ2-1; D gene: TRBD2; clone size: .; V gene: TRBV28
CDR3 DNA: TGTGCCAGCAGCAACGACAGACTGAACACTGAAGCTTTCTTT; CDR3 protein: CASSNDRLNTEAFF; J gene: TRBJ1-1; D gene: .; clone size: .; V gene: TRBV28
CDR3 DNA: TGTGCCAGCTCACCCTCGGGGAGGGAGTCGGACGAGCAGTACTTC; CDR3 protein: CASSPSGRESDEQYF; J gene: TRBJ2-7; D gene: TRBD2; clone size: .; V gene: TRBV18
CDR3 DNA: TGTGCCATCTCCCGAGGGGTAACTGGAAACACCATATATTTT; CDR3 protein: CAISRGVTGNTIYF; J gene: TRBJ1-3; D gene: .; clone size: .; V gene: TRBV10-3
CDR3 DNA: TGTGCCAGCAGTGAGGGCGGGAGTAAAGGGGCAGATACGCAGTATTTT; CDR3 protein: CASSEGGSKGADTQYF; J gene: TRBJ2-3; D gene: TRBD2; clone size: .; V gene: TRBV2
CDR3 DNA: TGTGCCAGCAGTACCCGGCGAAGGGCTAATGAAAAACTGTTTTTT; CDR3 protein: CASSTRRRANEKLFF; J gene: TRBJ1-4; D gene: .; clone size: .; V gene: TRBV28
CDR3 DNA: TGTGCCAGCTCACCATCCAGGGTAGAGAACACTGAAGCTTTCTTT; CDR3 protein: CASSPSRVENTEAFF; J gene: TRBJ1-1; D gene: .; clone size: .; V gene: TRBV18
CDR3 DNA: TGTGCCTGGAGTTGGCGGGGTGGGAAAGAGACCCAGTACTTC; CDR3 protein: CAWSWRGGKETQYF; J gene: TRBJ2-5; D gene: .; clone size: once; V gene: TRBV30
CDR3 DNA: TGTGCCTGGAGTGTGATAATGGATACGCAGTATTTT; CDR3 protein: CAWSVIMDTQYF; J gene: TRBJ2-3; D gene: .; clone size: .; V gene: TRBV30
CDR3 DNA: TGTGCCAGCAGTAGGGACTCCGGCCCATATGATACGCAGTATTTT; CDR3 protein: CASSRDSGPYDTQYF; J gene: TRBJ2-3; D gene: .; clone size: .; V gene: TRBV6-4
CDR3 DNA: TGTGCCAGCAGCGGCAGCCGCGAGCAGTACTTC; CDR3 protein: CASSGSREQYF; J gene: TRBJ2-7; D gene: .; clone size: .; V gene: TRBV2
CDR3 DNA: TGTGCCAGCAGTTACACAGACAGGATGAGGTACAATGAGCAGTTCTTC; CDR3 protein: CASSYTDRMRYNEQFF; J gene: TRBJ2-1; D gene: .; clone size: .; V gene: TRBV6-6
CDR3 DNA: TGTGCCAGCAGCTTAGCGTACAGGATAGCGGGAGTTTCAGATACGCAGTATTTT; CDR3 protein: CASSLAYRIAGVSDTQYF; J gene: TRBJ2-3; D gene: TRBD2; clone size: .; V gene: TRBV7-2
CDR3 DNA: TGTGCCAGCAGCTTAGAAACGTGGGCCGACGGTACCGGGGAGCTGTTTTTT; CDR3 protein: CASSLETWADGTGELFF; J gene: TRBJ2-2; D gene: .; clone size: .; V gene: TRBV11-2
CDR3 DNA: TGCAGCGTTGCGGGCGGAGAGACCCAGTACTTC; CDR3 protein: CSVAGGETQYF; J gene: TRBJ2-5; D gene: .; clone size: .; V gene: TRBV29-1
CDR3 DNA: TGTGCCAGCAGCTTAGTTGGGGCGGGAGTTGCAGATACGCAGTATTTT; CDR3 protein: CASSLVGAGVADTQYF; J gene: TRBJ2-3; D gene: TRBD2; clone size: .; V gene: TRBV7-9
CDR3 DNA: TGCAGCGTTGAAGATCGGGTAACAGGGTTTAAAGCAGTCTACACCTTC; CDR3 protein: CSVEDRVTGFKAVYTF; J gene: TRBJ1-2; D gene: .; clone size: .; V gene: TRBV29-1
CDR3 DNA: TGTGCCAGTAGTTTCACAGGGAATACGCAGTATTTT; CDR3 protein: CASSFTGNTQYF; J gene: TRBJ2-3; D gene: .; clone size: .; V gene: TRBV19
CDR3 DNA: TGTGCCAGCAGTTTGCCTCACTACAATGAGCAGTTCTTC; CDR3 protein: CASSLPHYNEQFF; J gene: TRBJ2-1; D gene: .; clone size: .; V gene: TRBV27
CDR3 DNA: TGTGCCAGCAGAACTACAGGGCGAGGGACCACTGAAGCTTTCTTT; CDR3 protein: CASRTTGRGTTEAFF; J gene: TRBJ1-1; D gene: .; clone size: .; V gene: TRBV28
CDR3 DNA: TGTGCCAGCAGAGAGGGAGTGTTTAATGAAAAACTGTTTTTT; CDR3 protein: CASREGVFNEKLFF; J gene: TRBJ1-4; D gene: .; clone size: .; V gene: TRBV19
CDR3 DNA: TGCGCCAGCAGCCAAGTAGGGGGACAGAGGGGGACCCAGTACTTC; CDR3 protein: CASSQVGGQRGTQYF; J gene: TRBJ2-5; D gene: TRBD1; clone size: .; V gene: TRBV4-1
CDR3 DNA: TGTGCCAGCAGTCCCGTGGCAGCGGAGACCCAGTACTTC; CDR3 protein: CASSPVAAETQYF; J gene: TRBJ2-5; D gene: .; clone size: .; V gene: TRBV6-5
CDR3 DNA: TGTGCCAGCAGCTTAGGACCTGTGGGGACCCAGTACTTC; CDR3 protein: CASSLGPVGTQYF; J gene: TRBJ2-5; D gene: .; clone size: .; V gene: TRBV11-2
CDR3 DNA: TGTGCCAGCAGTTCTCCCCCTACAGATACGCAGTATTTT; CDR3 protein: CASSSPPTDTQYF; J gene: TRBJ2-3; D gene: .; clone size: .; V gene: TRBV28
CDR3 DNA: TGTGCCAGCAGCTCACCGGGACGTGGCAATCAGCCCCAGCATTTT; CDR3 protein: CASSSPGRGNQPQHF; J gene: TRBJ1-5; D gene: .; clone size: .; V gene: TRBV7-2
CDR3 DNA: TGCGCCAGCAGCTCCGATTCGTTCGGGTCCCAAAGATGGCAGTACTTC; CDR3 protein: CASSSDSFGSQRWQYF; J gene: TRBJ2-7; D gene: .; clone size: .; V gene: TRBV5-1
CDR3 DNA: TGTGCCAGCAGCCAACTGCGGGAGGGCCGAGATACGCAGTATTTT; CDR3 protein: CASSQLREGRDTQYF; J gene: TRBJ2-3; D gene: TRBD2; clone size: .; V gene: TRBV4-2
CDR3 DNA: TGTGCCAGCAGCGTATACGGTCTGACGGGAAATGAGCAGTTCTTC; CDR3 protein: CASSVYGLTGNEQFF; J gene: TRBJ2-1; D gene: .; clone size: .; V gene: TRBV9
CDR3 DNA: TGTGCCTCCGCCCACAGGGAGGGCAATCAGCCCCAGCATTTT; CDR3 protein: CASAHREGNQPQHF; J gene: TRBJ1-5; D gene: .; clone size: .; V gene: TRBV30
CDR3 DNA: TGTGCCAGAAGCCGATCCGGGACAAGAAGCTCTGGGGCCAACGTCCTGACTTTC; CDR3 protein: CARSRSGTRSSGANVLTF; J gene: TRBJ2-6; D gene: .; clone size: .; V gene: TRBV5-3
CDR3 DNA: TGTGCCAGCAGCGATAGCCTTGCTAACTATGGCTACACCTTC; CDR3 protein: CASSDSLANYGYTF; J gene: TRBJ1-2; D gene: .; clone size: .; V gene: TRBV6-6
CDR3 DNA: TGTGCCAGTAGTAGCAGGACTAGCGGGAAATACGAGCAGTACTTC; CDR3 protein: CASSSRTSGKYEQYF; J gene: TRBJ2-7; D gene: TRBD2; clone size: once; V gene: TRBV19
CDR3 DNA: TGCGCCAGCAGCCCTGCGGGACACTACACAGATACGCAGTATTTT; CDR3 protein: CASSPAGHYTDTQYF; J gene: TRBJ2-3; D gene: .; clone size: .; V gene: TRBV5-1
CDR3 DNA: TGTGCCAGCAGTAAGGAAACCGGGGAGCTGTTTTTT; CDR3 protein: CASSKETGELFF; J gene: TRBJ2-2; D gene: .; clone size: .; V gene: TRBV2
CDR3 DNA: TGCGCCAGCAGCTTGGGACAGTGGGAAACTAATGAAAAACTGTTTTTT; CDR3 protein: CASSLGQWETNEKLFF; J gene: TRBJ1-4; D gene: TRBD1; clone size: .; V gene: TRBV4-1
CDR3 DNA: TGTGCCAGCAGCTTATTTCTGGTTGAGGCTGAGCAGTTCTTC; CDR3 protein: CASSLFLVEAEQFF; J gene: TRBJ2-1; D gene: .; clone size: .; V gene: TRBV11-2